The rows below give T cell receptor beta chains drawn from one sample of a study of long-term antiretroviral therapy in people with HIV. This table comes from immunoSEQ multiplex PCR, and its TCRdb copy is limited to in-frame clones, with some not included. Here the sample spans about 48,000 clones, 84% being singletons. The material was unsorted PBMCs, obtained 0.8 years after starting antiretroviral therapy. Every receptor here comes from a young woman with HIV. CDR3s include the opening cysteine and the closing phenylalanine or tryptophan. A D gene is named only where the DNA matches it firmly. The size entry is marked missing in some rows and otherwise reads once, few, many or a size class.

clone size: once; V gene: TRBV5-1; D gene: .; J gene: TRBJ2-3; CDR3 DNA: TGCGCCAGCAGCCTGGGTACACTAGGGAACACAGATACGCAGTATTTT; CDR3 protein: CASSLGTLGNTDTQYF
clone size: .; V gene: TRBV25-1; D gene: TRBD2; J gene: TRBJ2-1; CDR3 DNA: TGTGCCAGCAGGAGGGGCGGGAGTACGATTGAGCAGTTCTTC; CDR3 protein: CASRRGGSTIEQFF
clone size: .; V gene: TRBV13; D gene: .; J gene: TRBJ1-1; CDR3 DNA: TGTGCCAGCACCGAACCCCTTCGCACTGAAGCTTTCTTT; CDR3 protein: CASTEPLRTEAFF
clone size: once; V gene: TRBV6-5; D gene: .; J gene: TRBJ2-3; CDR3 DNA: TGTGCCAGCACCACAGGGCTCTACAAAGATACGCAGTATTTT; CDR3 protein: CASTTGLYKDTQYF
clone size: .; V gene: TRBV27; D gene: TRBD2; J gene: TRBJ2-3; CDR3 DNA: TGTGCCAGCAGTGCGGGAGGGCCGGGCGCAGATACGCAGTATTTT; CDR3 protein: CASSAGGPGADTQYF
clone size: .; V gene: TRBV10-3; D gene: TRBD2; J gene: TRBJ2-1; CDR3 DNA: TGTGCCATCGGCGGGGGAGATGAGCAGTTCTTC; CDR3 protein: CAIGGGDEQFF
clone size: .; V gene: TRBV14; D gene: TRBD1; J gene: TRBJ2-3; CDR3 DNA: TGTGCCAGCAGCTCTAGGGACAGGGGCCCTAATACGCAGTATTTT; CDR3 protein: CASSSRDRGPNTQYF
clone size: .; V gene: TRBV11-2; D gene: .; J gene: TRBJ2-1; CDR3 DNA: TGTGCCAGCAGCTTAAATGAGCAGTTCTTC; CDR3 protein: CASSLNEQFF
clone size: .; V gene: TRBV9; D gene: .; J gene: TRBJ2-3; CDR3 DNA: TGTGCCAGCAACCTAGGGCCTGGGGGAGATACGCAGTATTTT; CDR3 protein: CASNLGPGGDTQYF
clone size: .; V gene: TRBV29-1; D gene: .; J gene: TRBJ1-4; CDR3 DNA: TGCAGCGTTGGAGTAGCAGGTGGGAGGAATGAAAAACTGTTTTTT; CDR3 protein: CSVGVAGGRNEKLFF
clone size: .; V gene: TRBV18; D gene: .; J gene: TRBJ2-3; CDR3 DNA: TGTGCCAGCTCACCGTTAGCGGTACCTAGCACAGATACGCAGTATTTT; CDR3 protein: CASSPLAVPSTDTQYF
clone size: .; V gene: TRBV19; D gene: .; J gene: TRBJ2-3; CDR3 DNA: TGTGCCAGTAGTATAGGGCACACAGATACGCAGTATTTT; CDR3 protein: CASSIGHTDTQYF
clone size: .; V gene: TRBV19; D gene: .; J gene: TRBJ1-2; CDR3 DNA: TGTGCCAGTAGTATAGGCTTAGGGGTCAATTATGGCTACACCTTC; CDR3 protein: CASSIGLGVNYGYTF
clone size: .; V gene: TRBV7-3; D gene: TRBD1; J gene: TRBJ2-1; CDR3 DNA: TGTGCCAGCAGCCCACCGGGACAGGGGGCTTCGAGGAATGAGCAGTTCTTC; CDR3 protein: CASSPPGQGASRNEQFF
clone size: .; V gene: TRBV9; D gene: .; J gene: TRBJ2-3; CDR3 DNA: TGTGCCAGCAGCAGATCAGGGGGGCTTGGGGATACGCAGTATTTT; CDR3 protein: CASSRSGGLGDTQYF
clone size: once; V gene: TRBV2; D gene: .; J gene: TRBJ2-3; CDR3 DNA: TGTGCCAGCAGTCGCTCTAGCGTTCCAGATACGCAGTATTTT; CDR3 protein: CASSRSSVPDTQYF
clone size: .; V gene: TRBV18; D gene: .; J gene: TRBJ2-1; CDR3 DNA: TGTGCCAGCTCACCACCGGTCAGCTCCTACAATGAGCAGTTCTTC; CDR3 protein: CASSPPVSSYNEQFF
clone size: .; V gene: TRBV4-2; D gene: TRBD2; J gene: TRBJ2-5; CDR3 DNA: TGTGCCAGCAGCCAGTCGACTAGCGGACAAGAGACCCAGTACTTC; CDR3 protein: CASSQSTSGQETQYF
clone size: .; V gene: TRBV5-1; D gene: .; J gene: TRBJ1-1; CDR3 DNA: TGCGCCAGCAGCTTCGGAGGCATGAACACTGAAGCTTTCTTT; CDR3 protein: CASSFGGMNTEAFF
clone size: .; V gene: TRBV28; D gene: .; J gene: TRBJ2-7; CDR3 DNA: TGTGCCAGCAATCTCCGGGGCGAGCAGTACTTC; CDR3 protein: CASNLRGEQYF
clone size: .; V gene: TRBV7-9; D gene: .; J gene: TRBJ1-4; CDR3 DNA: TGTGCCAGCAGCTTAGAAGGGGCTCTTTATGAAAAACTGTTTTTT; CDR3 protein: CASSLEGALYEKLFF
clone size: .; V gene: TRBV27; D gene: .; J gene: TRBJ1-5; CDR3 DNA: TGTGCCAGCAGTCCCCCCCCCGGGGGCCGGCAGCCCCAGCATTTT; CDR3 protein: CASSPPPGGRQPQHF
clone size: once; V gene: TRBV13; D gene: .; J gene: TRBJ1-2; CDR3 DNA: TGTGCCAGCAGCACACGACAGGACCGCTATGGCTACACCTTC; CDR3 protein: CASSTRQDRYGYTF
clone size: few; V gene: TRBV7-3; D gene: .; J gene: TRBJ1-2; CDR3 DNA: TGTGCCAGCAGCTTAGCCGGCAGGACCTATGGCTACACCTTC; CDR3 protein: CASSLAGRTYGYTF
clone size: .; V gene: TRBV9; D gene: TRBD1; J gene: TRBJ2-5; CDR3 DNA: TGTGCCAGCAGCGTAGGGGGTGGTGGGACAGGGGGCCTTGAGACCCAGTACTTC; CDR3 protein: CASSVGGGGTGGLETQYF
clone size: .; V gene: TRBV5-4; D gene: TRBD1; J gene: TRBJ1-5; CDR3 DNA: TGTGCCAGCAGCCGGACAGGGCCCGGGGGCAATCAGCCCCAGCATTTT; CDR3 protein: CASSRTGPGGNQPQHF
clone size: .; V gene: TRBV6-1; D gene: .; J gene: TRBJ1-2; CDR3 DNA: TGTGCCAGCAGTGACCACAGGACCTTGGGGGGAGGCTACACCTTC; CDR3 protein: CASSDHRTLGGGYTF
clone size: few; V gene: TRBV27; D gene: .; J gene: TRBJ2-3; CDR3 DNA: TGTGCCAGCAGTGAGCGGATCAGAGATACGCAGTATTTT; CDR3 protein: CASSERIRDTQYF
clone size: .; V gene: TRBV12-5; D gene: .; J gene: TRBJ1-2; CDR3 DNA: TGTGCTAGTGGTTTGGTAAGCAGGGGCGGCTACACCTTC; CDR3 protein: CASGLVSRGGYTF
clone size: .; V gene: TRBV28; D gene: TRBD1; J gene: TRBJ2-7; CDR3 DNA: TGTGCCAGCAGTCCTGGGACAGGAGGATTCTACGAGCAGTACTTC; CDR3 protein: CASSPGTGGFYEQYF
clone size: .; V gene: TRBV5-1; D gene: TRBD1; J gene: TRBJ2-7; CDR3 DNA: TGCGCCAGCAGCCTAGGGACAGGGGGCGAGCAGTACTTC; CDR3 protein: CASSLGTGGEQYF
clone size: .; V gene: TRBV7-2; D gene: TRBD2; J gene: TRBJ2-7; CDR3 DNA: TGTGCCAGCAGCCCGGGACTAGGTAGCACCTACGAGCAGTACTTC; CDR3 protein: CASSPGLGSTYEQYF
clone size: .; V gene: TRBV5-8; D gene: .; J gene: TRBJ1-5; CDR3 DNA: TGTGCCAGCAGCCTAAGACGGGCGGGTAGCAATCAGCCCCAGCATTTT; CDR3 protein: CASSLRRAGSNQPQHF
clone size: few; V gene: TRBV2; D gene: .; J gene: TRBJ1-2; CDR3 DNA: TGTGCCAGCAAGTCCCCGGGGCAGAACTATGGCTACACCTTC; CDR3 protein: CASKSPGQNYGYTF
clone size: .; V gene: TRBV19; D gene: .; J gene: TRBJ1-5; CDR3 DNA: TGTGCCAGTAGTCCGGACAGAAACCGTCAGCCCCAGCATTTT; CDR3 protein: CASSPDRNRQPQHF
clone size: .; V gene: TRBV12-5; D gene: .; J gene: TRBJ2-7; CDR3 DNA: TGTGCTAGTGGGGGTGGACGTGAGCAGTACTTC; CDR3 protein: CASGGGREQYF
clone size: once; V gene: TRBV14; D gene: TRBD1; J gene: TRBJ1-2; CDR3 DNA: TGTGCCAGCAGCCGTAGGCGGCGGCAGGGGGAGGATGGCTACACCTTC; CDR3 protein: CASSRRRRQGEDGYTF
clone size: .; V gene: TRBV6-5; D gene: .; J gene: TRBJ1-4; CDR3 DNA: TGTGCCAGCAGCATAAGTCACAGTCAAAATGAAAAACTGTTTTTT; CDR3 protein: CASSISHSQNEKLFF
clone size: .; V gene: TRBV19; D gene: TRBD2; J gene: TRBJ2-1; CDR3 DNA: TGTGCCAGTAGCAGACTAGCGGGGGCCGATTACAATGAGCAGTTCTTC; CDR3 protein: CASSRLAGADYNEQFF
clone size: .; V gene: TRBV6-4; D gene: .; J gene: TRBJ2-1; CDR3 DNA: TGTGCCAGCAGTGAGGGGACTGAGCAGTTCTTC; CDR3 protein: CASSEGTEQFF
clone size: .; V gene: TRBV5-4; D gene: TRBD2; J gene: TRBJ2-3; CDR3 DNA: TGTGCCAGCAGCTTGGACGGACTAGCGGGAGGAGATACGCAGTATTTT; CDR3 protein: CASSLDGLAGGDTQYF
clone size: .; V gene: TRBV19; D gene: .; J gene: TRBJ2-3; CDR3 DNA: TGTGCCAGTACAACAGATACGCAGTATTTT; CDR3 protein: CASTTDTQYF
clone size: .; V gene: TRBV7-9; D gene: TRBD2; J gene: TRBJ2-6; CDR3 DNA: TGTGCCAGCAGCCGGGTGCAGGGACTAAGCGGGGCCAACGTCCTGACTTTC; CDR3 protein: CASSRVQGLSGANVLTF
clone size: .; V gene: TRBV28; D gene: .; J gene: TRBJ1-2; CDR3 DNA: TGTGCCAGCAGTACCCCGGACAGTTATGGCTACACCTTC; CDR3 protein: CASSTPDSYGYTF
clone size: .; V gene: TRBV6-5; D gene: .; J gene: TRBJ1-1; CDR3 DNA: TGTGCCAGCAGTTACTCGGCCGGACAGCCGAACACTGAAGCTTTCTTT; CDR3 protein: CASSYSAGQPNTEAFF
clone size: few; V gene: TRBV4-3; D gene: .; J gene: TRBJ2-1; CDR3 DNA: TGCGCCAGCAGCCAAAAGTTTCGAGGGAGAGACAATGAGCAGTTCTTC; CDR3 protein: CASSQKFRGRDNEQFF
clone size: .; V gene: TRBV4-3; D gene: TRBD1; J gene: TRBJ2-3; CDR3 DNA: TGCGCCAGCAGCCAAGATCCGGGACAGGGCTTCTTCACAGATACGCAGTATTTT; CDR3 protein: CASSQDPGQGFFTDTQYF
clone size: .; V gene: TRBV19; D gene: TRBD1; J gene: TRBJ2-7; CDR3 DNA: TGTGCCAGTAGTCTCCGGACAGGGTTGGAGCAGTACTTC; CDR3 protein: CASSLRTGLEQYF
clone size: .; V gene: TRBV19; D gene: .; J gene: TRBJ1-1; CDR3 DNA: TGTGCCAGTAGTATTACAGGAGCGAACACTGAAGCTTTCTTT; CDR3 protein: CASSITGANTEAFF
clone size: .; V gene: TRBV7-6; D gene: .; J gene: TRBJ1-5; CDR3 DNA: TGTGCCAGCAGCTTGGAAGTAGGTCAGCCCCAGCATTTT; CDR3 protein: CASSLEVGQPQHF
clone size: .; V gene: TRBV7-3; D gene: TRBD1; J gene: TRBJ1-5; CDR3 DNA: TGTGCCAGCAGCCCCGGGACAGTCCACAATCAGCCCCAGCATTTT; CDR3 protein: CASSPGTVHNQPQHF